What follows is one T cell receptor beta chain and its context. Its matching antigen is unknown. The record originates from a study of blood T cells in healthy people across ages. The V end was cut by 3 bases, the J end by 11 bases, with 8 bases between. The CDR3 loop spans 12 amino acids. The V gene's germline CDR1 is SGHVS and CDR2 FQNEAQ. General study points: Strong correlation was found linking TCR beta diversity to naive T cell percentage.

It was with a sample-barcoded 5' primer and a J-beta primer mix that a second PCR of roughly 7 to 12 cycles was run. One entry per CDR3 protein results from TCRdb running MiXCR on the 5' RACE reads. The sample comprises about 1.7 million distinct CDR3 sequences, over 25% of which are singletons, and less than 9.5% rests with the top ten. Source material: blood. This receptor was obtained from a woman aged 25 to 39 in good health. The chain uses TRBV7-8 and TRBJ1-6; D uncertain. CDR3 in DNA: TGTGCCAGCAGCTTTCACTCGGCACCCCTCCACTTT. Translating it yields CASSFHSAPLHF.